The 30 T cell receptor beta chains given below trace back to one sample, sequenced in a study of blood T cell repertoires in COVID-19 (dated by TCRdb to the early 2020s). Library preparation employed the immunoSEQ multiplex PCR assay. TCRdb re-hosts the immuneACCESS table, in-frame sequences only. Its copies lack some clones; in the studies checked, an unresolved V gene accounts for under half of them, and the cause for the rest is not known. Recorded for this sample are fewer than 200,000 clones; 84% of them occurred a single time. Of the sample, approximately 7.7% falls within the top ten clones. The sequenced sample consisted of peripheral blood. All receptors come from a man between 35 and 55 years old who had recovered from COVID-19.

The rearrangement uses TRBV11-2 and TRBJ2-5, with a tentative D call TRBD2 (5 bases). The germline V gene encodes CDR1 SGHAT and CDR2 FQNNGV. Trimming took 3 bases from V and 4 from J, leaving 12 bases between them. The CDR3 extends over 14 amino acids. CDR3 residues: CASSFSPSGETQYF. In nucleotides, the CDR3 is TGTGCCAGCAGCTTCTCCCCCAGCGGAGAGACCCAGTACTTC.

This clone was observed once. The chain employs TRBV7-9 and TRBJ1-4; possibly TRBD1 for D (5 bases). This CDR3 spans 13 amino acids. V lost 5 bases and J 5 bases, leaving 9 bases between the germline ends. Germline lookup yields CDR1 SEHNR and CDR2 FQNEAQ (reference sequence). CDR3 residues: CASSLGPNEKLFF. The DNA of the CDR3 is TGTGCCAGCAGCCTGGGGCCGAATGAAAAACTGTTTTTT.

The chain couples TRBV6-2 or TRBV6-3 to TRBJ2-2, with TRBD2 matching over 12 bases. The CDR3 length is 18 residues. Per the germline V gene, CDR1 is MNHEY and CDR2 is SVGEGT. Trimming removed 2 bases from V and 4 bases from J; junction bases left unmatched: 8. CDR3 sequence reads: CASSYKLAGGRGTGELFF. DNA of the CDR3: TGTGCCAGCAGTTACAAACTAGCGGGAGGTCGGGGCACCGGGGAGCTGTTTTTT.

The chain has TRBV4-3 and TRBJ2-3; a weak D match, TRBD2 (5 bases). Germline CDR1 is LGHNA and CDR2 is YSLEER. The CDR3 sequence is 16 residues long. V lost 1 base, J lost 1 base, and 12 bases lay in between. CDR3 sequence (DNA): TGCGCCAGCAGCCAAGGGTTGAGGGCGCGCACAGATACGCAGTATTTT. The encoded protein is CASSQGLRARTDTQYF.

This rearrangement joins TRBV4-3 to TRBJ1-1; maybe TRBD1 (5 bases). The V end was cut by 2 bases, the J end by 4 bases, with 11 bases between. The germline gives CDR1 LGHNA, CDR2 YSLEER. This CDR3 region has 14 residues. This chain's CDR3 is CASSQTGVTTEAFF. The CDR3 coding sequence is TGCGCCAGCAGCCAAACGGGGGTAACCACTGAAGCTTTCTTT.

This rearrangement joins TRBV4-3 to TRBJ2-7, with 8 bases lining up with TRBD1. The CDR3 is made up of 19 amino acids. J lost 3 bases, V lost 1 base, and 17 bases had no gene match. CDR1 is LGHNA and CDR2 is YSLEER in the germline V gene. CDR3 loop: CASSQVEGAPDRALYEQYF. DNA of the CDR3: TGCGCCAGCAGCCAAGTCGAGGGGGCTCCGGACAGGGCGCTCTACGAGCAGTACTTC.

The genes are TRBV5-1 and TRBJ2-3, with D possibly matching TRBD2 (6 bases). V lost 0 bases and J lost 5, with 13 bases in between. Germline loops: CDR1 SGHRS, CDR2 YFSETQ. The CDR3 spans 15 residues. The DNA for the CDR3 is TGCGCCAGCAGCTTGGCGTTGGGGGGTGGAGATACGCAGTATTTT. Protein: CASSLALGGGDTQYF.

This chain connects TRBV11-2 to TRBJ2-5, with 8 bases fitting TRBD2. Germline CDR1 and CDR2: SGHAT and FQNNGV. The CDR3 is 16 residues long. Trimming removed 0 bases from V and 6 bases from J; junction bases left unmatched: 9. The CDR3 region has the DNA TGTGCCAGCAGCTTAGATCGAAGCGGGAGTGGAAAGACCCAGTACTTC. Amino acid sequence: CASSLDRSGSGKTQYF. Filled out from reference TRBV11-2 and TRBJ2-5, the complete variable domain reads EAGVAQSPRYKIIEKRQSVAFWCNPISGHATLYWYQQILGQGPKLLIQFQNNGVVDDSQLPKDRFSAERLKGVDSTLKIQPAKLEDSAVYLCASSLDRSGSGKTQYFGPGTRLLVL.

The chain recombines TRBV6-1 with TRBJ2-3; TRBD1 agrees at 9 bases. CDR1 and CDR2 (germline): MNHNS, SASEGT. V lost 3 bases to trimming and J lost 2 bases; unmatched junction nucleotides: 6. This CDR3 is built from 16 residues. In DNA, the CDR3 is TGTGCCAGCAGTGACCTCCGGGACAGGGTCACAGATACGCAGTATTTT. It yields the protein CASSDLRDRVTDTQYF.

The chain uses TRBV27 and TRBJ2-7; D possibly corresponds to TRBD2 (6 bases). V lost 7 bases and J 2 bases, leaving 12 bases between the germline ends. Germline CDR1 MNHEY, CDR2 SMNVEV (reference sequence). The CDR3 sequence is 13 residues long. Written as DNA, the CDR3 is TGTGCCAGCACCAAAGCGGGCGCCTACGAGCAGTACTTC. Protein: CASTKAGAYEQYF.

This clone was counted at least ten times. The V and J genes are TRBV28 and TRBJ1-2; tentatively, D is TRBD1 (5 bases). With 8 bases removed from V and 4 bases from J, the gap between germline ends came to 11 bases. Germline V gene data show CDR1 as MDHEN and CDR2 as SYDVKM. The CDR3 sequence is 12 residues long. The chain's CDR3 is CASAGGGYGYTF. CDR3 DNA: TGTGCCAGCGCGGGCGGGGGCTATGGCTACACCTTC.

The chain has TRBV6-1 and TRBJ2-3, with D perhaps TRBD2 (6 bases). V lost 3 bases and J lost 5, with 15 bases in between. In germline, CDR1 is MNHNS, CDR2 SASEGT. The CDR3 covers 15 residues. The CDR3 DNA reads TGTGCCAGCAGTGATTCGGACTTGGGGGGAGATACGCAGTATTTT. This translates into CASSDSDLGGDTQYF.

The rearrangement uses TRBV7-9 and TRBJ1-1, with TRBD1 identical over 8 bases. This CDR3 region has 14 residues. The V gene's germline CDR1 is SEHNR and CDR2 FQNEAQ (reference sequence). The trim removed 5 bases at V and 5 bases at J, leaving 7 bases unmatched. The CDR3 sequence is CASSLRQGRTEAFF. CDR3 in DNA: TGTGCCAGCAGCCTAAGACAGGGGCGGACTGAAGCTTTCTTT.

The gene calls are TRBV6-2 or TRBV6-3 and TRBJ2-7; possible D gene TRBD2, 5 bases. The CDR3 covers 17 residues. The germline CDR1 and CDR2 sequences are MNHEY and SVGEGT. Trimming removed 5 bases from V and 4 bases from J, with 24 bases in between. For the CDR3, the DNA is TGTGCCAGCAGTGACGGTATTACGGGAACCCTCCTTTACGAGCAGTACTTC. It translates to CASSDGITGTLLYEQYF.

V usage is TRBV9 and J usage is TRBJ1-2; D uncertain. There are 12 residues in the CDR3. Trimming stripped 3 bases from V and 7 bases from J, with 10 bases between. Germline CDR1 SGDLS, CDR2 YYNGEE. The CDR3 sequence is CASSEEGSGYTF. In DNA, the CDR3 is TGTGCCAGCAGCGAGGAGGGTTCTGGCTACACCTTC.

There are a few counts of this clone. The chain employs TRBV28 and TRBJ2-1; the match to TRBD2 covers 8 bases. Germline CDR1 is MDHEN and CDR2 is SYDVKM. The junction had 4 bases not matched to a gene; V was cut back by 4 bases and J by 2 bases. This CDR3 has 15 amino acids. This chain's CDR3 is CASSSGRGPYNEQFF. DNA of the CDR3: TGTGCCAGCAGTTCCGGGAGGGGTCCCTACAATGAGCAGTTCTTC.

The chain is built from TRBV27 and TRBJ2-7; TRBD2 matches 8 bases. V shed 2 bases, J shed 1 base, and the junction held 7 bases outside the gene matches. Germline V gives CDR1 MNHEY, CDR2 SMNVEV (reference sequence). The CDR3 contains 16 residues. This CDR3 is CASSLMGLAGSYEQYF. The CDR3 DNA is TGTGCCAGCAGTTTAATGGGGTTAGCGGGATCCTACGAGCAGTACTTC.

The chain is built from TRBV28 and TRBJ1-1; D may be TRBD1 (5 bases). CDR1 and CDR2 (germline): MDHEN, SYDVKM. Trimming left V 5 bases short and J 6 bases short, with 13 bases between. The CDR3 has 13 residues. The CDR3 reads CASSEQAQSEAFF. CDR3 sequence (DNA): TGTGCCAGCAGTGAACAGGCTCAGTCTGAAGCTTTCTTT. The entire variable domain, with the rest obtained from reference TRBV28 and TRBJ1-1, is as follows: DVKVTQSSRYLVKRTGEKVFLECVQDMDHENMFWYRQDPGLGLRLIYFSYDVKMKEKGDIPEGYSVSREKKERFSLILESASTNQTSMYLCASSEQAQSEAFFGQGTRLTVV.

This clone was counted once. In DNA form, the CDR3 reads TGTGCCAGCTTAGCAGTCAACCCCTCCGGGACAGGGGGCCGTCCCGGCTACACCTTC. Translation gives CASLAVNPSGTGGRPGYTF. This chain uses TRBV18 with TRBJ1-2; 12 nucleotides match TRBD1. Trimming removed 7 bases from V and 8 bases from J; junction bases left unmatched: 23. This CDR3 is built from 19 residues. Per the germline V gene, CDR1 is KGHSH and CDR2 is LQKENI.

The rearrangement joins TRBV5-1 to TRBJ2-2, with D hard to call. Germline V gives CDR1 SGHRS, CDR2 YFSETQ. This CDR3 region has 14 residues. Trimming pared 2 bases from V and 6 bases from J, leaving 11 bases between. The CDR3 coding sequence is TGCGCCAGCAGCTTCGACCCCCGGGCCGGGGAGCTGTTTTTT. Residues: CASSFDPRAGELFF.

V is TRBV30 and J is TRBJ1-4; possible D gene TRBD1, 6 bases. This CDR3 region has 15 residues. V dropped 3 bases and J dropped 2 bases, with 13 bases sitting between them. Germline V gene lookup returns CDR1 GTSNPN and CDR2 SVGIG (reference sequence). This CDR3 reads CAWRSRGPTNEKLFF. The CDR3, as DNA: TGTGCCTGGAGGTCCAGGGGCCCGACTAATGAAAAACTGTTTTTT.

The rearrangement joins TRBV5-4 to TRBJ2-7; TRBD1 matches 9 bases. The ends lost 2 bases at V and 6 bases at J; junction bases unmatched: 9. Looked up from germline, CDR1 is SGHNT and CDR2 is YYREEE (reference sequence). The CDR3 runs 15 residues. The CDR3 nucleotides are TGTGCCAGCAGCTTTGAATGGGGACAGGGATTCGAGCAGTACTTC. Its protein is CASSFEWGQGFEQYF.

The gene calls are TRBV7-2 and TRBJ2-7; D is possibly TRBD2 (5 bases). In germline, CDR1 is SGHTA, CDR2 FQGNSA. The V end was cut by 5 bases, the J end by 5 bases, with 28 bases between. The CDR3 has 18 amino acids. CDR3 amino acids: CASSPRSEAGRGYHEQYF. CDR3 sequence (DNA): TGTGCCAGCAGCCCAAGGAGCGAGGCGGGTCGGGGTTACCACGAGCAGTACTTC.

The gene calls are TRBV4-3 and TRBJ1-4; no clear D gene. The V gene lost 0 bases and the J gene lost 4 bases, with 12 bases spanning the gap. Germline-derived CDR1 and CDR2 are LGHNA and YSLEER. CDR3 length equals 16 residues. CDR3 region: CASSQDLRGINEKLFF. The CDR3, as DNA: TGCGCCAGCAGCCAAGATTTACGCGGAATTAATGAAAAACTGTTTTTT.

The chain recombines TRBV27 with TRBJ2-5, with D possibly matching TRBD1 (6 bases). The V end was cut by 6 bases, the J end by 4 bases, with 15 bases between. The CDR3 spans 14 residues. Germline values: CDR1 MNHEY, CDR2 SMNVEV (reference sequence). CDR3 in amino acids: CASSPTGFRETQYF. CDR3 in DNA: TGTGCCAGCAGCCCTACAGGGTTCAGAGAGACCCAGTACTTC.

V usage is TRBV5-6 and J usage is TRBJ2-7, with TRBD2 matching over 7 bases. Unmatched junction bases numbered 3, after V lost 0 bases and J lost 3 bases. The CDR3 loop spans 14 amino acids. Germline CDR1 reads SGHDT; CDR2 reads YYEEEE. DNA for the CDR3: TGTGCCAGCAGCTTGGACCCGGGGGGCTACGAGCAGTACTTC. Translated, it gives CASSLDPGGYEQYF.

V usage is TRBV27 and J usage is TRBJ2-1, with 9 bases that match TRBD1. The germline gives CDR1 MNHEY, CDR2 SMNVEV (reference sequence). The CDR3 loop spans 14 amino acids. V was clipped by 6 bases and J by 7 bases; unmatched bases: 7. The CDR3 DNA sequence: TGTGCCAGCAGCGTCGGGACAGGGCGGAATGAGCAGTTCTTC. The encoded protein is CASSVGTGRNEQFF.

J is TRBJ2-1 and V is TRBV11-1; D perhaps matches TRBD2 (6 bases). Trimming removed 4 bases at V and 6 bases at J, with 19 bases between. This CDR3 comprises 16 residues. The germline V gene has CDR1 SGHAT and CDR2 FQDESV (reference sequence). CDR3 DNA: TGTGCCAGCAGCTACGCCCCGGGACTCGCAGCCAATGAGCAGTTCTTC. As protein: CASSYAPGLAANEQFF. Drawing the rest from reference TRBV11-1 and TRBJ2-1, the complete variable domain is EAEVAQSPRYKITEKSQAVAFWCDPISGHATLYWYRQILGQGPELLVQFQDESVVDDSQLPKDRFSAERLKGVDSTLKIQPAELGDSAMYLCASSYAPGLAANEQFFGPGTRLTVL.

The CDR3 DNA reads TGTGCCAGTTCCAGCGGGAGGAGCTCCTACAATGAGCAGTTCTTC. Encoded protein: CASSSGRSSYNEQFF. The chain links TRBV19 to TRBJ2-1; TRBD2 agrees at 9 bases. The CDR3 is made up of 15 amino acids. Per the germline V gene, CDR1 is LNHDA and CDR2 is SQIVND (reference sequence). After removal of 8 bases from V and 0 bases from J, the junction contained 5 bases not matched to a gene.

This clone was seen ten or more times. The V call is TRBV5-5, the J call TRBJ2-7; 10 bases are a match to TRBD1. CDR1 and CDR2 from the germline V gene are SGHKS and YYEKEE (reference sequence). Trimming removed 3 bases from V and 7 bases from J; junction bases left unmatched: 7. This CDR3 is built from 14 residues. The CDR3 DNA sequence: TGTGCCAGCAGCTGGGGAGACAGGGGGCATGAGCAGTACTTC. Its protein product is CASSWGDRGHEQYF.